These 2 T cell receptor beta chains were sequenced from one sample in a study of OX40 agonist ivuxolimab in advanced cancers. Measured with immunoSEQ multiplex PCR; TCRdb has only the in-frame clones, and not every one. This table has 90,000 to 100,000 clones, approximately 90% appearing once. The material sequenced was CD4+ or CD8+ T cells sorted from blood, taken in a trial of the OX40 agonist ivuxolimab. All receptors derive from an adult with an advanced solid tumor such as melanoma, head and neck, liver or kidney cancer.

The chain combines TRBV5-4 with TRBJ1-6, with TRBD1 as a possible D gene (5 bases). V lost 4 bases, J lost 10 bases, and 15 bases lay in between. Germline values: CDR1 SGHNT, CDR2 YYREEE (reference sequence). The CDR3 contains 14 residues. CDR3 loop: CASSGQGTNSPLHF. The CDR3 DNA is TGTGCCAGCAGCGGGCAGGGAACAAACTCACCCCTCCACTTT.

The chain combines TRBV5-5 with TRBJ1-2; 9 nucleotides agree with TRBD1. With 2 bases clipped from V and 7 bases from J, the junction kept 9 bases outside the gene matches. The length of the CDR3 is 15 residues. CDR1 SGHKS and CDR2 YYEKEE come from the germline V gene (reference sequence). In nucleotides, the CDR3 is TGTGCCAGCAGCTTAACAGGGACAGGGTCCTTTGGCTACACCTTC. It codes for CASSLTGTGSFGYTF.